One sample yielded the 23 T cell receptor beta chains listed below, sequenced in a study of neurological immune-mediated disorders. The time point was: longitudinal time-point 2. Via MiXCR, TCRdb re-called the 5' RACE reads, giving one row per CDR3 protein. The data show 65,000 to 95,000 distinct CDR3 sequences, over 4.5% seen once. Sequenced material: PBMCs. The receptors derive from an older woman with multiple sclerosis.

This clonotype was detected many times. V and J are TRBV5-1 and TRBJ1-4, with 8 bases fitting TRBD1. Germline CDR1 reads SGHRS; CDR2 reads YFSETQ. The ends lost 4 bases at V and 4 bases at J; junction bases unmatched: 6. The CDR3 is 15 amino acids. In nucleotides, the CDR3 is TGCGCCAGCAGCGCTCACAGGGGGGATAATGAAAAACTGTTTTTT. Protein: CASSAHRGDNEKLFF.

This sequence joins TRBV20-1 and TRBJ2-7; the D gene could be TRBD1 or TRBD2 (5 bases each). CDR1 and CDR2 (germline): DFQATT, SNEGSKA (reference sequence). The CDR3 has 13 residues. Trimming pared 3 bases from V and 3 bases from J, leaving 12 bases between. CDR3 DNA sequence: TGCAGTGCTAGTTTGGGACCAATCTACGAGCAGTACTTC. As protein: CSASLGPIYEQYF.

The chain recombines TRBV6-6 with TRBJ1-2, with 10 bases that match TRBD1. The CDR3 covers 14 residues. In germline, CDR1 is MNHNY, CDR2 SVGAGI (reference sequence). The trim removed 2 bases at V and 10 bases at J, leaving 7 bases unmatched. The CDR3 region has the DNA TGTGCCAGCAGTTACGGGACAGGGGCAAATGACTACACCTTC. Its translation: CASSYGTGANDYTF.

This clonotype was counted at least ten times. The rearrangement joins TRBV5-1 to TRBJ1-3; 7 nucleotides agree with TRBD1. The trim removed 4 bases at V and 3 bases at J, leaving 1 base unmatched. Germline CDR1 reads SGHRS; CDR2 reads YFSETQ. The CDR3 sequence is 13 residues long. CDR3 sequence (DNA): TGCGCCAGCAGCGACAGGGTTGGAAACACCATATATTTT. Translated: CASSDRVGNTIYF. Full variable domain (rest looked up from reference TRBV5-1 and TRBJ1-3): KAGVTQTPRYLIKTRGQQVTLSCSPISGHRSVSWYQQTPGQGLQFLFEYFSETQRNKGNFPGRFSGRQFSNSRSEMNVSTLELGDSALYLCASSDRVGNTIYFGEGSWLTVV.

This clonotype was seen ten or more times. V gene TRBV6-2 or TRBV6-3 combines with J gene TRBJ2-2; 11 nucleotides align to TRBD2. The CDR3 extends over 16 amino acids. The germline V gene has CDR1 MNHEY and CDR2 SVGEGT. V was pared by 8 bases and J by 5 bases, with 10 bases of the junction left unmatched. CDR3 DNA: TGTGCCAGCTCGTATCCGGGACTAGCGGCTACCGGGGAGCTGTTTTTT. This translates into CASSYPGLAATGELFF.

This chain joins TRBV6-2 or TRBV6-3 and TRBJ2-7; D is uncertain. CDR3 length: 13 residues. Germline CDR1 reads MNHEY; CDR2 reads SVGEGT. V was trimmed by 7 bases and J by 2 bases, leaving 12 bases between them. Here the CDR3 reads CASKASVAYEQYF. In nucleotides, the CDR3 is TGTGCCAGCAAGGCGTCCGTTGCCTACGAGCAGTACTTC.

V usage is TRBV7-8 and J usage is TRBJ1-2, with D perhaps matching TRBD1 (5 bases). This CDR3 contains 14 residues. From germline, CDR1 is SGHVS and CDR2 FQNEAQ. Trimming cost V 2 bases and J 8 bases, with 15 bases left between them. This CDR3 reads CASSLMSRETGYTF. CDR3 nucleotides: TGTGCCAGCAGCTTAATGTCCAGGGAAACGGGCTACACCTTC.

As regards this clonotype: One junction end does not reproduce the germline sequence, and a read error may be involved. V gene TRBV7-7 combines with J gene TRBJ2-7, with D tentatively TRBD1 (6 bases). The CDR3 runs 14 residues. The germline V gene encodes CDR1 SSHAT and CDR2 FNYEAQ (reference sequence). The CDR3 spells CASSLAQQGYEQYF. CDR3 sequence (DNA): TGTGCTAGCAGCTTAGCCCAACAGGGCTACGAGCAGTACTTC.

There are many counts of this clonotype. The V call is TRBV10-3, the J call TRBJ1-2; 8 nucleotides agree with TRBD1. The CDR3 extends over 14 amino acids. V lost 6 bases, J lost 6 bases, and 9 bases stayed unmatched. Germline loops: CDR1 ENHRY, CDR2 SYGVKD. The CDR3: CAIRTDREEDGYTF. CDR3 sequence (DNA): TGTGCCATCAGGACGGACAGGGAGGAGGATGGCTACACCTTC.

This clonotype was counted many times. V gene TRBV11-2 combines with J gene TRBJ1-2; TRBD1 is a possible D gene (5 bases). Trimming cost V 3 bases and J 5 bases, with 10 bases left between them. Germline CDR1 and CDR2: SGHAT and FQNNGV. There are 13 residues in the CDR3. CDR3: CASSFRVGYGYTF. The CDR3, as DNA: TGTGCCAGCAGCTTCAGGGTAGGGTATGGCTACACCTTC. The full variable domain, rest sourced from reference TRBV11-2 and TRBJ1-2, is EAGVAQSPRYKIIEKRQSVAFWCNPISGHATLYWYQQILGQGPKLLIQFQNNGVVDDSQLPKDRFSAERLKGVDSTLKIQPAKLEDSAVYLCASSFRVGYGYTFGSGTRLTVV.

This clonotype was counted a few times. The chain is built from TRBV14 and TRBJ1-3, with a weak D call TRBD1 (6 bases). The CDR3 contains 15 residues. The ends were cut back, 1 base at V and 2 bases at J, with 9 bases in the middle. Germline CDR1 reads SGHDN; CDR2 reads FVKESK. The CDR3 protein is CASSQVRTAGNTIYF. DNA for the CDR3: TGTGCCAGCAGCCAAGTGCGGACAGCTGGAAACACCATATATTTT.

By proportion, this clonotype is medium-sized (0.01 to 0.1%). The rearrangement uses TRBV20-1 and TRBJ2-4; D is possibly TRBD1 or TRBD2 (5 bases each). Trimming cost V 2 bases and J 5 bases, with 16 bases left between them. In germline, CDR1 is DFQATT, CDR2 SNEGSKA (reference sequence). This CDR3 has 15 residues. Written as DNA, the CDR3 is TGCAGTGCTAGAAAGGACCGGGGCGCCGAAAACATTCAGTACTTC. It specifies CSARKDRGAENIQYF.

This clonotype came up many times. The chain links TRBV5-1 to TRBJ2-7; 8 bases map to TRBD2. The J segment lost 6 bases and the V segment lost 5 bases, leaving 10 bases of the junction unmatched. Germline CDR1 and CDR2: SGHRS and YFSETQ. The length of the CDR3 is 14 residues. The CDR3 protein is CASSSPGGAAEQYF. DNA for the CDR3: TGCGCCAGCAGTTCCCCCGGGGGGGCGGCCGAGCAGTACTTC.

This clonotype was detected ten times or more. The chain employs TRBV9 and TRBJ2-6, with D possibly being TRBD1 (6 bases). The CDR3 covers 15 residues. The V end lost 5 bases, the J end lost 3 bases, and 12 bases lay between the germline ends. The germline V gene has CDR1 SGDLS and CDR2 YYNGEE. DNA of the CDR3: TGTGCCAGCAGTAAAGGGGGTGGTGGGGCCAACGTCCTGACTTTC. It codes for CASSKGGGGANVLTF.

In its sample, this clonotype was seen many times. The V and J genes are TRBV12-3 or TRBV12-4 and TRBJ2-7; tentatively, D is TRBD1 or TRBD2 (5 bases each). The CDR3 length is 14 residues. V was trimmed by 0 bases and J by 2 bases, leaving 8 bases between them. The CDR3 DNA is TGTGCCAGCAGTTTAGCGGGGGTGACCTACGAGCAGTACTTC. Protein sequence: CASSLAGVTYEQYF.

The V and J genes are TRBV18 and TRBJ2-5, with D perhaps TRBD2 (5 bases). Trimming pared 2 bases from V and 1 base from J, leaving 11 bases between. This CDR3 is built from 15 residues. The germline CDR1 and CDR2 sequences are KGHSH and LQKENI. The CDR3 sequence is CASSPGMAGQETQYF. The CDR3 nucleotides are TGTGCCAGCTCACCAGGGATGGCGGGCCAAGAGACCCAGTACTTC.

Only a few counts were recorded for this clonotype. This CDR3 reads CSARASQTVGEGYTF. CDR3 bases: TGCAGTGCTAGAGCTTCACAGACTGTGGGGGAGGGCTACACCTTC. The chain employs TRBV20-1 and TRBJ1-2; possibly TRBD1 for D (5 bases). The V end lost 1 base, the J end lost 8 bases, and 20 bases lay between the germline ends. From germline, CDR1 is DFQATT and CDR2 SNEGSKA (reference sequence). The CDR3 length is 15 residues.

This clonotype was counted at least ten times. CDR3 bases: TGCGCCAGCAGCTTGGGAGGCACTCCTGGGGATTCACCCCTCCACTTT. As protein: CASSLGGTPGDSPLHF. This chain joins TRBV5-1 and TRBJ1-6; no clear D. This CDR3 is built from 16 residues. Between the trimmed V and J ends, which lost 0 bases and 8 bases, there was a span of 15 bases. Germline V gene sequence: CDR1 SGHRS, CDR2 YFSETQ. The full variable domain, in which reference TRBV5-1 and TRBJ1-6 provide the parts outside the CDR3, is KAGVTQTPRYLIKTRGQQVTLSCSPISGHRSVSWYQQTPGQGLQFLFEYFSETQRNKGNFPGRFSGRQFSNSRSEMNVSTLELGDSALYLCASSLGGTPGDSPLHFGNGTRLTVT.

This clonotype was counted many times. The chain joins TRBV5-1 to TRBJ2-3; tentatively, D is TRBD1 or TRBD2 (5 bases each). The CDR3 consists of 15 residues. Looked up from germline, CDR1 is SGHRS and CDR2 is YFSETQ. Trimming pared 0 bases from V and 4 bases from J, leaving 12 bases between. CDR3 sequence reads: CASSLAGTSADTQYF. The CDR3 DNA reads TGCGCCAGCAGCTTGGCAGGGACGAGCGCAGATACGCAGTATTTT.

This clonotype was counted between two and nine times. V and J are TRBV20-1 and TRBJ1-4; 12 bases agree with TRBD1. The junction had 8 bases not matched to a gene; V was cut back by 5 bases and J by 7 bases. This CDR3 has 15 amino acids. Germline V gene lookup returns CDR1 DFQATT and CDR2 SNEGSKA (reference sequence). The CDR3 sequence: CSAHGTGGVGEKLFF. The CDR3 DNA is TGCAGTGCTCACGGGACAGGGGGCGTCGGTGAAAAACTGTTTTTT.

The rearrangement joins TRBV3-1 to TRBJ2-1, with 9 nucleotides matching TRBD2. The J segment lost 6 bases and the V segment lost 2 bases, leaving 8 bases of the junction unmatched. Per germline, CDR1 LGHDT and CDR2 YNNKEL (reference sequence). The CDR3 totals 16 residues. CDR3 loop: CASSQHSGTSINEQFF. CDR3 nucleotide sequence: TGTGCCAGCAGCCAACACTCCGGGACTAGCATCAATGAGCAGTTCTTC.

The chain is built from TRBV7-6 and TRBJ1-2; 9 bases are a match to TRBD1. Unmatched junction bases numbered 9, after V lost 5 bases and J lost 5 bases. The CDR3 contains 15 residues. The germline CDR1 and CDR2 sequences are SGHVS and FNYEAQ. The CDR3 is CASSLEGTGIYGYTF. The CDR3 nucleotides read TGTGCCAGCAGCCTCGAGGGGACAGGGATTTATGGCTACACCTTC. The full variable domain, completed using reference TRBV7-6 and TRBJ1-2, is GAGVSQSPRYKVTKRGQDVALRCDPISGHVSLYWYRQALGQGPEFLTYFNYEAQQDKSGLPNDRFSAERPEGSISTLTIQRTEQRDSAMYRCASSLEGTGIYGYTFGSGTRLTVV.

This clonotype was counted at least ten times. The chain links TRBV6-6 to TRBJ2-1; TRBD2 might be the D (6 bases). Germline values: CDR1 MNHNY, CDR2 SVGAGI (reference sequence). This CDR3 has 15 amino acids. V lost 5 bases, J lost 3 bases, and 14 bases lay in between. The CDR3 loop is CASSGRSGNYNEQFF. DNA for the CDR3: TGTGCCAGCAGTGGCCGTAGCGGAAACTACAATGAGCAGTTCTTC.